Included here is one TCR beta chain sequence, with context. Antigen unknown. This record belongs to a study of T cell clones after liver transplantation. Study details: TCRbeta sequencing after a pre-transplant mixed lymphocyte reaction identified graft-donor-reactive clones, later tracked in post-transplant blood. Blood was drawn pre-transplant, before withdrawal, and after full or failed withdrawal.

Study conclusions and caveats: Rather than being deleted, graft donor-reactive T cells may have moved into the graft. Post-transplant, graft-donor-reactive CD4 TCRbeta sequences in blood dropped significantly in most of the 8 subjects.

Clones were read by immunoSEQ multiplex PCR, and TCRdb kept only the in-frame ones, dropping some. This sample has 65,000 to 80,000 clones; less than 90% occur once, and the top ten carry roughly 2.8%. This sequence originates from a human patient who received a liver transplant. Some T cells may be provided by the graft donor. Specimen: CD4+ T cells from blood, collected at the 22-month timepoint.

The CDR3 reads CASSSTGTTYEQFF. The CDR3 nucleotides are TGTGCCAGCAGCAGTACAGGGACCACCTATGAGCAGTTCTTC. The rearrangement uses TRBV27 and TRBJ2-1; tentatively, D is TRBD1 (6 bases). This CDR3 has 14 amino acids. The germline V gene has CDR1 MNHEY and CDR2 SMNVEV (reference sequence). The V and J ends lost 6 bases and 8 bases respectively, with 17 bases between them.